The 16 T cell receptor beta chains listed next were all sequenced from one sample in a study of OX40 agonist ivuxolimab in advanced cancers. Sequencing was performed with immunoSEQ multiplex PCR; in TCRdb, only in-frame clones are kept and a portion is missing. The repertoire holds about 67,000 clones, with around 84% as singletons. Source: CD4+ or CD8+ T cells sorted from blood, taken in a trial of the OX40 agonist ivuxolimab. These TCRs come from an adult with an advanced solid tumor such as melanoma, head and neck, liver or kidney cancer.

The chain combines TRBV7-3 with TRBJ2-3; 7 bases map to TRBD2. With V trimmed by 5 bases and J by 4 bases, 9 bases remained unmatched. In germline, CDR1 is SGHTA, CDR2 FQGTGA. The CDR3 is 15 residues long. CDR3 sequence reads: CASSPDSGGADTQYF. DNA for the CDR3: TGTGCCAGCAGCCCGGACTCGGGGGGTGCAGATACGCAGTATTTT.

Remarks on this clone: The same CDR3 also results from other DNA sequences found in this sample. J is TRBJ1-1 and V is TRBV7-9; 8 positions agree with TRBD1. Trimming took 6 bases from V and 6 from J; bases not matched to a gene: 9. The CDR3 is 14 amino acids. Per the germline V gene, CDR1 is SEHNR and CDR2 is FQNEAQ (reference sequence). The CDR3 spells CASRKWTGFAEAFF. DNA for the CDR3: TGTGCCAGCAGAAAATGGACAGGGTTTGCTGAAGCTTTCTTT. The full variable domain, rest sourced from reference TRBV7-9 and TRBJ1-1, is DTGVSQNPRHKITKRGQNVTFRCDPISEHNRLYWYRQTLGQGPEFLTYFQNEAQLEKSRLLSDRFSAERPKGSFSTLEIQRTEQGDSAMYLCASRKWTGFAEAFFGQGTRLTVV.

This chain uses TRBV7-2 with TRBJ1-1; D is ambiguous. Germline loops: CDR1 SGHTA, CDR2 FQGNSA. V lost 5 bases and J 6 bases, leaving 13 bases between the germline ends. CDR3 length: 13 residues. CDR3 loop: CASSQAGESEAFF. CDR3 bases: TGTGCCAGCAGCCAAGCCGGGGAGTCTGAAGCTTTCTTT.

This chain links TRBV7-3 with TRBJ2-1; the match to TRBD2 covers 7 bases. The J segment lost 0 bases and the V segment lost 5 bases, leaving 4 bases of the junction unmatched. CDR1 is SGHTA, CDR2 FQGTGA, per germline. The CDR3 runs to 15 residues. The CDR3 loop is CASSASGNSYNEQFF. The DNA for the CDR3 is TGTGCCAGCAGCGCAAGCGGGAACTCCTACAATGAGCAGTTCTTC.

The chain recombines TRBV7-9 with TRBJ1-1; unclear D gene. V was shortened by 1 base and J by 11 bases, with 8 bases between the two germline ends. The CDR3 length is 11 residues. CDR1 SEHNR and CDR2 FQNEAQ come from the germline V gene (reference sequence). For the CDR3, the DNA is TGTGCCAGCAGCTTAGGCACGAGCGCTTTCTTT. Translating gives CASSLGTSAFF.

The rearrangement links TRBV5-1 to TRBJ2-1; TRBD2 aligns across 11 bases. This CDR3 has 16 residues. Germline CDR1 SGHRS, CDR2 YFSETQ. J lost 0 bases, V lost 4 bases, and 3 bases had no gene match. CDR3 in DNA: TGCGCCAGCAGCCTTAGCGGGGGGGCCTCCTACAATGAGCAGTTCTTC. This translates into CASSLSGGASYNEQFF.

CDR3 sequence: CASSQDGLAGVTGELFF. DNA of the CDR3: TGCGCCAGCAGCCAAGATGGACTAGCGGGGGTGACCGGGGAGCTGTTTTTT. The J gene is TRBJ2-2, the V gene TRBV4-1, with 13 bases matching TRBD2. Germline CDR1 reads MGHRA; CDR2 reads YSYEKL. The CDR3 spans 17 residues. The V and J ends lost 0 bases and 5 bases, in that order; junction bases with no gene match: 3.

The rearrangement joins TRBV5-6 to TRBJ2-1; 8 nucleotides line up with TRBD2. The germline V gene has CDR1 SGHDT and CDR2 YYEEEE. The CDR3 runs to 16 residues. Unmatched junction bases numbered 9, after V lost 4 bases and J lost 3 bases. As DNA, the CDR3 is TGTGCCAGCAGCCCGTCAACTAGCGGATTCTACAATGAGCAGTTCTTC. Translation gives CASSPSTSGFYNEQFF.

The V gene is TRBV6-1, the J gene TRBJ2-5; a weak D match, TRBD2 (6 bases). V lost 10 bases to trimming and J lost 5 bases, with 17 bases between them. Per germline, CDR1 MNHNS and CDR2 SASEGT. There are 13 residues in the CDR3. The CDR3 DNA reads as TGTGCCATCAAAGGAGGGGTTCGGGAGACCCAGTACTTC. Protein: CAIKGGVRETQYF.

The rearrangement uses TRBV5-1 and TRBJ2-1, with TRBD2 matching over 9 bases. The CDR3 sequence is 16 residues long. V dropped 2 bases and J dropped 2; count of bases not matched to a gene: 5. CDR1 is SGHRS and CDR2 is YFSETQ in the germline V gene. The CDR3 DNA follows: TGCGCCAGCAGCTTCCTAGCGGGATCAACCTACAATGAGCAGTTCTTC. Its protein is CASSFLAGSTYNEQFF.

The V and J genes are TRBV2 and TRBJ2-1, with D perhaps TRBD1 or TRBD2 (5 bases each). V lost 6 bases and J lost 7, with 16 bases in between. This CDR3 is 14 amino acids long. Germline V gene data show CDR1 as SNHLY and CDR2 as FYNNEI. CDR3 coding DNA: TGTGCCAGCAGCCTGAAACGGGGCATAAATGAGCAGTTCTTC. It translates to CASSLKRGINEQFF.

In DNA, the CDR3 is TGTGCCAGCAGCCAAGTTGGTAGCGGGAGAGGTTACAATGAGCAGTTCTTC. This translates into CASSQVGSGRGYNEQFF. J is TRBJ2-1 and V is TRBV14, with 9 nucleotides matching TRBD2. Germline V gene sequence: CDR1 SGHDN, CDR2 FVKESK. The CDR3 is 17 residues long. The ends lost 1 base at V and 4 bases at J; junction bases unmatched: 8.

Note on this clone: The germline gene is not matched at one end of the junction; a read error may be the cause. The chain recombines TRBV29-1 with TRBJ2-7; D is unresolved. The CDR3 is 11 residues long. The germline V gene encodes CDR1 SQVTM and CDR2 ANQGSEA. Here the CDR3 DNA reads TGCAGCGTTCAAGAGACGGACGAGCAGTACTTC. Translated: CSVQETDEQYF.

The CDR3 is CASSPEGQEDYNEQFF. For the CDR3, the DNA is TGTGCCAGCAGCCCGGAGGGACAGGAAGATTACAATGAGCAGTTCTTC. The chain carries TRBV7-3 and TRBJ2-1, with 8 bases lining up with TRBD1. Germline V lookup: CDR1 SGHTA, CDR2 FQGTGA. This CDR3 has 16 amino acids. V lost 5 bases, J lost 4 bases, and 10 bases stayed unmatched. Supplemented by reference TRBV7-3 and TRBJ2-1, the full variable domain reads GAGVSQTPSNKVTEKGKYVELRCDPISGHTALYWYRQSLGQGPEFLIYFQGTGAADDSGLPNDRFFAVRPEGSVSTLKIQRTERGDSAVYLCASSPEGQEDYNEQFFGPGTRLTVL.

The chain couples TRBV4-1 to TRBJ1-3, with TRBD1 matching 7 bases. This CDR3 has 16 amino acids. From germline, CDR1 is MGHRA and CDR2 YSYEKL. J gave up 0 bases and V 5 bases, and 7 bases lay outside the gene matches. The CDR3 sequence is CASSSPGTDSGNTIYF. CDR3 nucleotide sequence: TGCGCCAGCAGCTCCCCCGGGACAGACTCTGGAAACACCATATATTTT.

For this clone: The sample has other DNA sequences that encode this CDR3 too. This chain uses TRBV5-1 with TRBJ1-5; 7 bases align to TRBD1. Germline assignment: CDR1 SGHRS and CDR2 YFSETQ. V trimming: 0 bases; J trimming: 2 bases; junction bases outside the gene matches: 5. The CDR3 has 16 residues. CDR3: CASSLELTGGNQPQHF. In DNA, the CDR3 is TGCGCCAGCAGCTTGGAGCTTACAGGGGGCAATCAGCCCCAGCATTTT.